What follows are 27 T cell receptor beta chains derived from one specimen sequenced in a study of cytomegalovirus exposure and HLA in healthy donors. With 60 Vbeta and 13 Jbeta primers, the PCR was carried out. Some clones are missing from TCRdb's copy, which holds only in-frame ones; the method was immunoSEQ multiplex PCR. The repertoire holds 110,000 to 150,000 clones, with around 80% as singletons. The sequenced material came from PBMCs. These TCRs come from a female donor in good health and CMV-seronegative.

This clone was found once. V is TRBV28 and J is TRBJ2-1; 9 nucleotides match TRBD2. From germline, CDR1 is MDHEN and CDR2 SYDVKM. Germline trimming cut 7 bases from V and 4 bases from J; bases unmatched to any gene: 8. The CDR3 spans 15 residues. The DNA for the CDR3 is TGTGCCAGCAACTCAATAGCGGGGGTGTACAATGAGCAGTTCTTC. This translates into CASNSIAGVYNEQFF.

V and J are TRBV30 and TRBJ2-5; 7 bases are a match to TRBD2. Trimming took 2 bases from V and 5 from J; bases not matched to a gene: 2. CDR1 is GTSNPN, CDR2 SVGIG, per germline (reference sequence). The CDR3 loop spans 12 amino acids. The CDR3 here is CAWSRAGETQYF. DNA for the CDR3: TGTGCCTGGAGTCGAGCGGGGGAGACCCAGTACTTC.

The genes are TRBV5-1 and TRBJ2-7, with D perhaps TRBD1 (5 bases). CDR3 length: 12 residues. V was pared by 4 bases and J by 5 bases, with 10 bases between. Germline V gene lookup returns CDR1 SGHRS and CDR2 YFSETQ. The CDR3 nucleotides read TGCGCCAGCAGCCCCCCAGGGAACGAGCAGTACTTC. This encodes CASSPPGNEQYF.

DNA of the CDR3: TGCGCCAGCAGCTCCAGGAGACAGGGGACGAACACTGAAGCTTTCTTT. Its protein is CASSSRRQGTNTEAFF. V usage is TRBV5-1 and J usage is TRBJ1-1; 8 nucleotides match TRBD1. The CDR3 contains 16 residues. Germline CDR1 is SGHRS and CDR2 is YFSETQ. Trimming at V came to 3 bases and at J to 1 base, leaving 8 bases not matched to a gene. Supplemented by reference TRBV5-1 and TRBJ1-1, the full variable domain reads KAGVTQTPRYLIKTRGQQVTLSCSPISGHRSVSWYQQTPGQGLQFLFEYFSETQRNKGNFPGRFSGRQFSNSRSEMNVSTLELGDSALYLCASSSRRQGTNTEAFFGQGTRLTVV.

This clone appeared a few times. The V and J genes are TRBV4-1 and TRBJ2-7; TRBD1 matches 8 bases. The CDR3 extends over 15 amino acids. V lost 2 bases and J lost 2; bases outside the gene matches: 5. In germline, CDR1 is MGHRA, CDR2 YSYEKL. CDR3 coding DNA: TGCGCCAGCAGCCAAAAGACAGGGGAAACCTACGAGCAGTACTTC. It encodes CASSQKTGETYEQYF.

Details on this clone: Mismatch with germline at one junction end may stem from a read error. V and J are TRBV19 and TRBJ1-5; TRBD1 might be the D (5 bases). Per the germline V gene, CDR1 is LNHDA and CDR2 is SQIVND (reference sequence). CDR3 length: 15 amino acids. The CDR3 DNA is TGTGCCAGTAGTACCCAGGGTGCAGGTAATCGGCCCCAGCATTTT. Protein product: CASSTQGAGNRPQHF.

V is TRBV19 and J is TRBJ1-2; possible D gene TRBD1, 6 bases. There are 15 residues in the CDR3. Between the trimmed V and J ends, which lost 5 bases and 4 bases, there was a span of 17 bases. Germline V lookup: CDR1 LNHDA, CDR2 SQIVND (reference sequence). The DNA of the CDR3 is TGTGCCAGTAGTGCCCAGGGAGGGGGATCCTATGGCTACACCTTC. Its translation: CASSAQGGGSYGYTF.

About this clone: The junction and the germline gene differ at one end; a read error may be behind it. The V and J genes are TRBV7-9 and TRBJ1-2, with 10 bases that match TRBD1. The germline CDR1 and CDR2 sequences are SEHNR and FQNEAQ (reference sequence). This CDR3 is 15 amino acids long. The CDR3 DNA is TGTGCCAGCAGCTTACCGGGACAGGGGAACTATGGCTACCCCTTC. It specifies CASSLPGQGNYGYPF.

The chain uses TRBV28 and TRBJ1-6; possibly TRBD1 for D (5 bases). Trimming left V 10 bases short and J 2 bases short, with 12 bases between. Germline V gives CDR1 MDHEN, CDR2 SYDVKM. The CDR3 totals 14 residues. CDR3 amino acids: CATRGGAYNSPLHF. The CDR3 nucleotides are TGTGCCACTCGCGGGGGGGCCTATAATTCACCCCTCCACTTT.

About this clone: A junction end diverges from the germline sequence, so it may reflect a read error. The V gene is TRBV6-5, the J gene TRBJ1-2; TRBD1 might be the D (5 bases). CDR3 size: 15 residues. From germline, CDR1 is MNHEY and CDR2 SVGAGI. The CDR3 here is CASSRSATANYGYPF. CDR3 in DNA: TGTGCCAGCAGTCGAAGCGCGACAGCTAACTATGGCTACCCCTTC.

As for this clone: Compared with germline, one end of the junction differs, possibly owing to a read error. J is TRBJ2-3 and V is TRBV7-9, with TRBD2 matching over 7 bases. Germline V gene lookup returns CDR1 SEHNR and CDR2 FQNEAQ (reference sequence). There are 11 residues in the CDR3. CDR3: CSSSLAGVLYF. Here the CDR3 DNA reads TGTTCCAGCAGCTTAGCGGGCGTACTGTATTTT. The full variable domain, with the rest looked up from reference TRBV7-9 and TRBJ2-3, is DTGVSQNPRHKITKRGQNVTFRCDPISEHNRLYWYRQTLGQGPEFLTYFQNEAQLEKSRLLSDRFSAERPKGSFSTLEIQRTEQGDSAMYLCSSSLAGVLYFGPGTRLTVL.

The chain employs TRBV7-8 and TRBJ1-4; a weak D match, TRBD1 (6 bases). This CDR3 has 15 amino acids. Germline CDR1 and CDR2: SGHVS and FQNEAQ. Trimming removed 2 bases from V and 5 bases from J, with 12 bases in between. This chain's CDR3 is CASSLRLQGNEKLFF. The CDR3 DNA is TGTGCCAGCAGCTTACGACTTCAGGGGAATGAAAAACTGTTTTTT.

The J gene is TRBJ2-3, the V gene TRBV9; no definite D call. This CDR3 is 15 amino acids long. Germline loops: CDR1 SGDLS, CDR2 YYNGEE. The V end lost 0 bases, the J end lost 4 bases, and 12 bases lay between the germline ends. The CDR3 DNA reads TGTGCCAGCAGCGTAGCTACGAACAGTCCAGATACGCAGTATTTT. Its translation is CASSVATNSPDTQYF.

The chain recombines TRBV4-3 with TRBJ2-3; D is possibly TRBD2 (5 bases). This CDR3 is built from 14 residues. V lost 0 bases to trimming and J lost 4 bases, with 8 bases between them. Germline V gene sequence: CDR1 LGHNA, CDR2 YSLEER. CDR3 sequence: CASSQDFGADTQYF. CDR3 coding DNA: TGCGCCAGCAGCCAAGATTTCGGGGCAGATACGCAGTATTTT.

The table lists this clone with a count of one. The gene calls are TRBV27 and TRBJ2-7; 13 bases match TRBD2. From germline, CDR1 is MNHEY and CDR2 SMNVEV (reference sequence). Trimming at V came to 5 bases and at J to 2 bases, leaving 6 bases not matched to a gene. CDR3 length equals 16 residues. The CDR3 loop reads CASSLLTSGRAYEQYF. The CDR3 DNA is TGTGCCAGCAGTCTACTCACTAGCGGGAGGGCCTACGAGCAGTACTTC.

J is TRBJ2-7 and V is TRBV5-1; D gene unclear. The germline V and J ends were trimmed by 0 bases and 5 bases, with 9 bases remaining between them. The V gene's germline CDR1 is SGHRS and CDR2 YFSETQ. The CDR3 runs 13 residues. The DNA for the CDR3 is TGCGCCAGCAGCTTGGGTCCCCCCGACGAGCAGTACTTC. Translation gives CASSLGPPDEQYF.

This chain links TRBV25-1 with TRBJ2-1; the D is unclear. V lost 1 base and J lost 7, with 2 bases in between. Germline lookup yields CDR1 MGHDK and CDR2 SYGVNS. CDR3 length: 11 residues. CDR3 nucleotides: TGTGCCAGCAGTGAATTAAATGAGCAGTTCTTC. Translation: CASSELNEQFF.

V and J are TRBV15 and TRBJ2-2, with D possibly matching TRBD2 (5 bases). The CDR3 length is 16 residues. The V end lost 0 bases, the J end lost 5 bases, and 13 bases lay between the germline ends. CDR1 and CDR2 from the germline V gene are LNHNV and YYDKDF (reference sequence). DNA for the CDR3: TGTGCCACCAGCAGAGAGGGAGAGGGTCGAACCGGGGAGCTGTTTTTT. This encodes CATSREGEGRTGELFF.

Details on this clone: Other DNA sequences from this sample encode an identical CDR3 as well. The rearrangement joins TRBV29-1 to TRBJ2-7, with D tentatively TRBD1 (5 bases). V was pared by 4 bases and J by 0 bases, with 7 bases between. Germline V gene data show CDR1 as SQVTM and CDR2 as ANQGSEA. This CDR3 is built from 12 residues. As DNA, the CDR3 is TGCAGCGTTGGACAGAGCTCCTACGAGCAGTACTTC. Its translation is CSVGQSSYEQYF.

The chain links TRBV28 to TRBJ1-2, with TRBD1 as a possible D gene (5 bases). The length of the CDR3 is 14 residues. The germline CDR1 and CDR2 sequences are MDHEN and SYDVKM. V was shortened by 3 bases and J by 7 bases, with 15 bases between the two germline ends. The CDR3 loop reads CASSLLREGTGYTF. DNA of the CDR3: TGTGCCAGCAGTTTGCTCCGGGAGGGGACTGGCTACACCTTC.

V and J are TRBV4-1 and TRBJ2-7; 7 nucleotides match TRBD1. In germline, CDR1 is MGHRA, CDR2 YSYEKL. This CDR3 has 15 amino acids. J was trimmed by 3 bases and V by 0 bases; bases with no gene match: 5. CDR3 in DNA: TGCGCCAGCAGCCAAGATTACAGGGGCGGCTACGAGCAGTACTTC. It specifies CASSQDYRGGYEQYF.

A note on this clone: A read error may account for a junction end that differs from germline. CDR3: CSSSLVAGLNTEAFF. The DNA for the CDR3 is TGTTCCAGCAGCTTAGTGGCAGGGTTGAACACTGAAGCTTTCTTT. This chain connects TRBV7-9 to TRBJ1-1; D may be TRBD1 (5 bases). This CDR3 spans 15 amino acids. Germline V lookup: CDR1 SEHNR, CDR2 FQNEAQ (reference sequence).

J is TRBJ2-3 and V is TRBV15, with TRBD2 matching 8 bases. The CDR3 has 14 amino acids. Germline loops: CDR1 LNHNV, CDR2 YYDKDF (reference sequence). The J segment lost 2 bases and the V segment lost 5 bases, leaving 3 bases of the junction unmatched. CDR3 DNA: TGTGCCACCAGCCGGGGGGGATTCACAGATACGCAGTATTTT. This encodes CATSRGGFTDTQYF.

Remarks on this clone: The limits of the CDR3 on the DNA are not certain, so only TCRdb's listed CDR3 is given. The CDR3 loop is CASSILAHLGHEQFF. The chain employs TRBV19 and TRBJ2-1; the DNA was not compared with TRBD1, the D call given in the table. The CDR3 comprises 15 residues, both ends counted. Per the germline V gene, CDR1 is LNHDA and CDR2 is SQIVND (reference sequence).

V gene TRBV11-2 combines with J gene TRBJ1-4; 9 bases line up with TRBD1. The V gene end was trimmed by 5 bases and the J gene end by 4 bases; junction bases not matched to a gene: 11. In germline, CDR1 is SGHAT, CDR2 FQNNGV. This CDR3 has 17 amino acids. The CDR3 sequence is CASSPSDRGVYNEKLFF. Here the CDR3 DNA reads TGTGCCAGCAGCCCCTCGGACAGGGGCGTTTATAATGAAAAACTGTTTTTT.

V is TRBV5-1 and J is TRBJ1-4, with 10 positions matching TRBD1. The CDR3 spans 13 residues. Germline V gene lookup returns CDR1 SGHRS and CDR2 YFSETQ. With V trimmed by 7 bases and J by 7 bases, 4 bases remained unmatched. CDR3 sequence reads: CASPGQGREKLFF. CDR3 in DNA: TGCGCCAGCCCGGGACAGGGGCGTGAAAAACTGTTTTTT. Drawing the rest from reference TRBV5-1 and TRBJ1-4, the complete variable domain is KAGVTQTPRYLIKTRGQQVTLSCSPISGHRSVSWYQQTPGQGLQFLFEYFSETQRNKGNFPGRFSGRQFSNSRSEMNVSTLELGDSALYLCASPGQGREKLFFGSGTQLSVL.

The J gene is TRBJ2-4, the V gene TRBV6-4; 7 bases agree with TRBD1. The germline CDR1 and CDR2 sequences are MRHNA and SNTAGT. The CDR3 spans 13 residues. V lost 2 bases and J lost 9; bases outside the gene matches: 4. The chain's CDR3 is CASSDRGLVIQYF. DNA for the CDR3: TGTGCCAGCAGTGACAGGGGGCTTGTCATTCAGTACTTC.